This T cell receptor beta chain comes out of a study of T cell repertoires in cytomegalovirus infection. Turning to the study itself: Evidence of both CMV infection and a matching HLA type came from public TCR beta signatures.

This clonotype was detected only a few times. Its specificity is not known. Trimming took 6 bases from V and 8 from J, leaving 19 bases between them. The CDR3 loop spans 15 amino acids. TCRdb reprocessed the reads with MiXCR, giving one entry per CDR3 protein. The table includes around 240,000 distinct CDR3 sequences, 20% to 25% detected once. Regarding the study as a whole: HLA-C-restricted CMV clonotypes gave the most frequent clonotype in two of eight donors.

The receptor was isolated from a human donor in good health (CMV status not recorded). Some clones in this sample may be carry-over from other donors' samples. The chain joins TRBV12-3 or TRBV12-4 to TRBJ2-2; tentative D call: TRBD2 (6 bases). The sequenced sample consisted of CD8+ T cells from PBMCs. The CDR3: CASRNTGPRGGELFF. CDR3 nucleotides: TGTGCCAGCAGAAATACCGGGCCGCGGGGTGGGGAGCTGTTTTTT.